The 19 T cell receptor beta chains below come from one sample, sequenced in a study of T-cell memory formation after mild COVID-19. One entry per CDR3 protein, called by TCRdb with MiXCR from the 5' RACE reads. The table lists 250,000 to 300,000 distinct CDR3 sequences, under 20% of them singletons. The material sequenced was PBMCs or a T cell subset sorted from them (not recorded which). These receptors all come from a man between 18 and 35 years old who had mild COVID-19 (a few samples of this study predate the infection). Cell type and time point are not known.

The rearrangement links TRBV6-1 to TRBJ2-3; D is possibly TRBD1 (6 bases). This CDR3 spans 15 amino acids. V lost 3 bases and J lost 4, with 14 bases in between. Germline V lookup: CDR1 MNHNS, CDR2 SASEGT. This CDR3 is CASSDYRTVADTQYF. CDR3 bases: TGTGCCAGCAGTGACTACCGGACAGTTGCAGATACGCAGTATTTT.

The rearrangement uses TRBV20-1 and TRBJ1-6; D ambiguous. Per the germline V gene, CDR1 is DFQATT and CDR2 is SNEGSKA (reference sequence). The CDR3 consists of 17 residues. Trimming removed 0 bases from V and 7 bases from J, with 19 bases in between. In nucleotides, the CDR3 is TGCAGTGCTAGAGATCATTGGAGAGGGTTATGGAATTCACCCCTCCACTTT. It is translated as CSARDHWRGLWNSPLHF.

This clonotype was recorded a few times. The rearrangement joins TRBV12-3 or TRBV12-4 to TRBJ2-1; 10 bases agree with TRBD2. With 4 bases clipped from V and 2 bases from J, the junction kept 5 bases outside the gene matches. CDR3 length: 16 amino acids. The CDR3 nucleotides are TGTGCCAGCAGTTCCGTCCTAGCGGGGGCCTACAATGAGCAGTTCTTC. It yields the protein CASSSVLAGAYNEQFF.

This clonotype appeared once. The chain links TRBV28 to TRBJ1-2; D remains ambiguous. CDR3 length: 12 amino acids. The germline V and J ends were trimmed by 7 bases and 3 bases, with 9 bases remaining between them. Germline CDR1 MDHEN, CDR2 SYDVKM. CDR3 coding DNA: TGTGCCAGCAATTTTACAGACTATGGCTACACCTTC. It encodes CASNFTDYGYTF.

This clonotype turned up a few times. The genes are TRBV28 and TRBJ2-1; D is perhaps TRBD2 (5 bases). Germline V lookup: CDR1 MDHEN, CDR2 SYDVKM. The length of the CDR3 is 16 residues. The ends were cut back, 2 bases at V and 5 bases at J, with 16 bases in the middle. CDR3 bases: TGTGCCAGCAGTTTACCCCCCCTCGGGGTCAACAATGAGCAGTTCTTC. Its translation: CASSLPPLGVNNEQFF.

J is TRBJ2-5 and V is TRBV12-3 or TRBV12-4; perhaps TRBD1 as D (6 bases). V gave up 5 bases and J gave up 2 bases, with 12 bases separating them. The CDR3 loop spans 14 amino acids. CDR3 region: CASSPSDRQETQYF. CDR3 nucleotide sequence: TGTGCCAGCAGTCCTTCAGACAGGCAAGAGACCCAGTACTTC.

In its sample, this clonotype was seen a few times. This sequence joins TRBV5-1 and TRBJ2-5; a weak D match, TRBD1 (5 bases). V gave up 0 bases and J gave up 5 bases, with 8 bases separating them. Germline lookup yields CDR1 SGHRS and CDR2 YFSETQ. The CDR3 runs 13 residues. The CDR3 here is CASSLVGAETQYF. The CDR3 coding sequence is TGCGCCAGCAGCTTGGTAGGGGCTGAGACCCAGTACTTC.

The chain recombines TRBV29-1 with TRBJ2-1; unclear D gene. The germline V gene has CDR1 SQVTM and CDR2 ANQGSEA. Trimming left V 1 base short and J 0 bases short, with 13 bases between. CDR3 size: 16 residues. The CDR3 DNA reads TGCAGCGTTGAAGGGGTTGACCCGGACTCCTACAATGAGCAGTTCTTC. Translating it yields CSVEGVDPDSYNEQFF.

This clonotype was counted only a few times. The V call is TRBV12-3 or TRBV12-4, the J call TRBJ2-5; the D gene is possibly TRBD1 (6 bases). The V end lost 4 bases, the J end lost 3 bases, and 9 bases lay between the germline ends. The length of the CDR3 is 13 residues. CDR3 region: CASSWTEKETQYF. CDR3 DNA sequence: TGTGCCAGCAGTTGGACAGAAAAAGAGACCCAGTACTTC.

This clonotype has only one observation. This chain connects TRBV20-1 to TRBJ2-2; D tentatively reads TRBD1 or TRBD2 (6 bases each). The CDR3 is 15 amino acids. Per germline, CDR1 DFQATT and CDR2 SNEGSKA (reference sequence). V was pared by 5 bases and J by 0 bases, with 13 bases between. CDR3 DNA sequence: TGCAGTGCTCTCGAGGGGGGATCGAACACCGGGGAGCTGTTTTTT. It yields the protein CSALEGGSNTGELFF.

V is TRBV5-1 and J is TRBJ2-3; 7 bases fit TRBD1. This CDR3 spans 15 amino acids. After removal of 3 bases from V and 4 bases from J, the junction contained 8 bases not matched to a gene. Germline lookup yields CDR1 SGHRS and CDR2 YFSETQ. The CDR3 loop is CASSSSGTDPDTQYF. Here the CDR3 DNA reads TGCGCCAGCAGCTCCTCCGGGACAGATCCAGATACGCAGTATTTT.

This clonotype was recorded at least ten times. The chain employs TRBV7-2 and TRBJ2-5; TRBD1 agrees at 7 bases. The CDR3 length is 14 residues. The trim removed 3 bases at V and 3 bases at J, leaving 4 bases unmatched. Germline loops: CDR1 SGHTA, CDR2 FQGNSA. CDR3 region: CASSFQGTEETQYF. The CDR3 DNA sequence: TGTGCCAGCAGCTTCCAAGGGACAGAAGAGACCCAGTACTTC.

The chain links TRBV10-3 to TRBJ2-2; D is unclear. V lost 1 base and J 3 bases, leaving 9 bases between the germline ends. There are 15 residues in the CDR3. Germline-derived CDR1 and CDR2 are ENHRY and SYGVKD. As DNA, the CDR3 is TGTGCCATCAGTGAGTGGGTGGCCGACACCGGGGAGCTGTTTTTT. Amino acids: CAISEWVADTGELFF.

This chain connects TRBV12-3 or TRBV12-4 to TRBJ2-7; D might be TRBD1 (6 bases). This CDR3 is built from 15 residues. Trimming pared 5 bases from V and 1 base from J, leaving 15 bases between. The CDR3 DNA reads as TGTGCCAGCAGTCCCCCAGGGGCAAAATCCTACGAGCAGTACTTC. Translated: CASSPPGAKSYEQYF.

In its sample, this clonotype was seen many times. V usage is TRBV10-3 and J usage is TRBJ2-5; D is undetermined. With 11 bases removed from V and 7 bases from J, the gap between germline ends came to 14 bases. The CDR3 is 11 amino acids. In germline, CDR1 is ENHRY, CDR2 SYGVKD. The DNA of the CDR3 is TGTGCCGTTAGATTAGGCGGGACCCAGTACTTC. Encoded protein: CAVRLGGTQYF.

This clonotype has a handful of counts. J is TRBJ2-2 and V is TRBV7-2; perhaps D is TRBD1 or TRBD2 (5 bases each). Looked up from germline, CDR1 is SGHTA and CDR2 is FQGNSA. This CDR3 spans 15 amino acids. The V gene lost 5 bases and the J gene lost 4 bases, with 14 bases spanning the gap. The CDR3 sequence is CASSAHGGRTGELFF. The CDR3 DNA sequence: TGTGCCAGCAGCGCCCATGGGGGACGCACCGGGGAGCTGTTTTTT.

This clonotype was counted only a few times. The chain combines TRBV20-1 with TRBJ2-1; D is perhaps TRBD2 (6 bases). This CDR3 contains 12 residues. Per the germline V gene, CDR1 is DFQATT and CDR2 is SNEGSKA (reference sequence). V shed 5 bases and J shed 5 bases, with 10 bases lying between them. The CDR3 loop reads CSAPRGNNEQFF. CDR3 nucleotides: TGCAGTGCTCCTCGGGGGAACAATGAGCAGTTCTTC.

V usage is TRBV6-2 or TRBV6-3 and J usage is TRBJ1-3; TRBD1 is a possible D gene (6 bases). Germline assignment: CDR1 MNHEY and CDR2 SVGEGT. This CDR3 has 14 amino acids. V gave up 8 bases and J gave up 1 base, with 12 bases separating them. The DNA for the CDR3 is TGTGCCAGCCGCTCGGGGGCTTCTGGAAACACCATATATTTT. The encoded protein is CASRSGASGNTIYF.

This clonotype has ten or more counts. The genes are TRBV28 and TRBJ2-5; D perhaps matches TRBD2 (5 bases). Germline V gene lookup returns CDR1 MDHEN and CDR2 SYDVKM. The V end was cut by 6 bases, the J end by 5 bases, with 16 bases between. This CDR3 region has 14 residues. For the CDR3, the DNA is TGTGCCAGCAGCCCCACATCCCCGGGGGAGACCCAGTACTTC. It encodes CASSPTSPGETQYF.